This T cell receptor beta chain was sequenced for a study of blood T cell repertoires in COVID-19. For the study at large: The samples span acute and convalescent COVID-19 from the United States, Italy and Spain. Sample material is recorded as cDNA or gDNA derived from T cells, B-cell-depleted T cells, or PBMCs.

Some clones are missing from TCRdb's copy, which holds only in-frame ones; the method was immunoSEQ multiplex PCR. The sample includes under 300,000 clones, approximately 80% seen only once; the top ten take roughly 10%. This CDR3 has 14 residues. Germline values: CDR1 LNHDA, CDR2 SQIVND (reference sequence). The V end lost 4 bases, the J end lost 1 base, and 10 bases lay between the germline ends. The sequence derives from a woman of 80 years or more with acute or convalescent COVID-19. This sequence joins TRBV19 and TRBJ2-5; tentative D call: TRBD2 (6 bases). Source material: peripheral blood. The CDR3 sequence is CASSKPGVQETQYF. In nucleotides, the CDR3 is TGTGCCAGTAGTAAACCGGGGGTCCAAGAGACCCAGTACTTC. The complete variable domain, with remaining parts taken from reference TRBV19 and TRBJ2-5, reads DGGITQSPKYLFRKEGQNVTLSCEQNLNHDAMYWYRQDPGQGLRLIYYSQIVNDFQKGDIAEGYSVSREKKESFPLTVTSAQKNPTAFYLCASSKPGVQETQYFGPGTRLLVL.